This T cell receptor beta chain was identified in a study of identifying expanded T cells in peripheral blood. During the collection period, no donor immune events like infections were recorded. About this clone: Its antigen is unknown.

General study results and limits: Technical replicates showed around 1.1 changed clones; roughly two weeks roughly 16; four weeks 19.

This table comes from immunoSEQ multiplex PCR, and its TCRdb copy is limited to in-frame clones, with some not included. The table records tens of thousands of clones, around 83% of them present only once. V lost 4 bases to trimming and J lost 5 bases; unmatched junction nucleotides: 5. The CDR3 runs 14 residues. Germline V gene lookup returns CDR1 MNHNY and CDR2 SVGAGI (reference sequence). This TCR was recovered from a person between 18 and 70 years old in good health. This chain links TRBV6-6 with TRBJ1-2, with 9 bases fitting TRBD1. Sequenced material: blood. The CDR3 nucleotides are TGTGCCAGCAGTTGGGACAGGGACGGATATGGCTACACCTTC. Protein: CASSWDRDGYGYTF.